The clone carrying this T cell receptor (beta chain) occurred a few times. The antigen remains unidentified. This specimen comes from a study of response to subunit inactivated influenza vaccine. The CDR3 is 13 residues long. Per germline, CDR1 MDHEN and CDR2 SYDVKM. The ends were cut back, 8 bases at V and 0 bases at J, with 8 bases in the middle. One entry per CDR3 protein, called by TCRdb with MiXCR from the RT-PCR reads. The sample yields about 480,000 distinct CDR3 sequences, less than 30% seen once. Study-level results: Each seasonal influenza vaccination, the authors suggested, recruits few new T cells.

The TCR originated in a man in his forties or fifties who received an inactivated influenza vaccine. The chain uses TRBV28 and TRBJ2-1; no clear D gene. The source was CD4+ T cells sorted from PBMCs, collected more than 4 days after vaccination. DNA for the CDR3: TGTGCCAGCCACAAGAGCTCCTACAATGAGCAGTTCTTC. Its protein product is CASHKSSYNEQFF.